The present T cell receptor beta chain was sequenced within a study of T cell repertoires in cytomegalovirus infection. Background on the study: Alongside well-studied HLA-B-restricted CMV epitopes, recently identified HLA-C-restricted CMV epitopes were also used. Shared public TCR beta signatures pointed to both CMV infection and a matching HLA type.

Trimming cost V 7 bases and J 2 bases; bases outside gene matches: 6. The CDR3 sequence is 14 residues long. Germline assignment: CDR1 LNHNV and CDR2 YYDKDF (reference sequence). This clonotype occurred a few times. Its antigen remains unidentified. TCRdb recomputed calls from the reads with MiXCR, one row per CDR3 protein. The profile shows around 900,000 distinct CDR3 sequences, about 33% of them singletons. This TCR was sampled from a human donor in good health (CMV status not recorded). Some clones in this sample may be carry-over from other donors' samples. This chain connects TRBV15 to TRBJ1-1; 8 nucleotides line up with TRBD1. Sequencing was performed on cultured CD8+ T cells from PBMCs, taken from culture after CMV antigen stimulation. The CDR3 DNA reads TGTGCCACCAACCTACAGGGGGGAAACACTGAAGCTTTCTTT. The encoded protein is CATNLQGGNTEAFF.